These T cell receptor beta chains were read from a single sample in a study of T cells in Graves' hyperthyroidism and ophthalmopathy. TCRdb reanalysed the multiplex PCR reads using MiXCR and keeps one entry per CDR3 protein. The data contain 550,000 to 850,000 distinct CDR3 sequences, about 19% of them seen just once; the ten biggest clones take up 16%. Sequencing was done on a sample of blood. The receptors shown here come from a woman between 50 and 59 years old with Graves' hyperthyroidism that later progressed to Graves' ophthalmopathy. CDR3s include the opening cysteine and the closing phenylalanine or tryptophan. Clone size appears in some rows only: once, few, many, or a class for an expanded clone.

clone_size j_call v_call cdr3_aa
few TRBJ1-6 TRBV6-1 CASRPKQDSYNSPLHF
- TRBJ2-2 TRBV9 CASSVVEASGELFF
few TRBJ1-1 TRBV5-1 CASRYGPRSSTEAFF
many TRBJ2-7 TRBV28 CASRAGPRRGEQYF
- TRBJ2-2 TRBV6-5 CASSYGLNTGELFF
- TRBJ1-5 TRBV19 CASSLGPDGYQPQHF
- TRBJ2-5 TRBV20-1 CSATRGRGYPEETQYF
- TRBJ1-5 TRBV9 CASSGEGTNQPQHF
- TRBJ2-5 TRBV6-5 CASSYLDLRQETQYF
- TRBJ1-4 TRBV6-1 CASSRTPGQGEEKLFF
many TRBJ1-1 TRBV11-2 CASSLEVSLGEAFF